Each of the 16 T cell receptor beta chains below was sequenced from the same sample in a study of blood T cell repertoires in COVID-19. Clones were read by immunoSEQ multiplex PCR, and TCRdb kept only the in-frame ones, dropping some. The sample holds about 130,000 clones, 85% to 90% seen once. The sample comprised peripheral blood. The receptors stem from a man older than 75 with active or convalescent COVID-19.

The rearrangement joins TRBV11-2 to TRBJ2-5; D call uncertain. The germline CDR1 and CDR2 sequences are SGHAT and FQNNGV. Between the trimmed V and J ends, which lost 5 bases and 2 bases, there was a span of 15 bases. The CDR3 is 15 residues long. The CDR3, as DNA: TGTGCCAGCAGCCTTACTCCCCCCCCGCAAGAGACCCAGTACTTC. Encoded protein: CASSLTPPPQETQYF.

This clone turned up a few times. V is TRBV18 and J is TRBJ1-2, with 12 bases identical to TRBD1. Germline loops: CDR1 KGHSH, CDR2 LQKENI. V trimming: 3 bases; J trimming: 8 bases; junction bases outside the gene matches: 10. The CDR3 extends over 16 amino acids. The CDR3 DNA sequence: TGTGCCAGCTCACCCCTCGGGACAGGGGGCGCGGAAGGCTACACCTTC. It encodes CASSPLGTGGAEGYTF.

The chain has TRBV5-1 and TRBJ1-5; 10 bases map to TRBD1. There are 16 residues in the CDR3. Trimming at V came to 0 bases and at J to 2 bases, leaving 2 bases not matched to a gene. Germline CDR1 and CDR2: SGHRS and YFSETQ. As DNA, the CDR3 is TGCGCCAGCAGCTTGGACGGACAGGGGGGCAATCAGCCCCAGCATTTT. Translating it yields CASSLDGQGGNQPQHF.

This chain joins TRBV9 and TRBJ2-7; D remains ambiguous. Germline V gives CDR1 SGDLS, CDR2 YYNGEE. Trimming removed 0 bases at V and 1 base at J, with 5 bases between. This CDR3 spans 13 amino acids. The CDR3 sequence: CASSVDPSYEQYF. In nucleotides, the CDR3 is TGTGCCAGCAGCGTAGATCCATCCTACGAGCAGTACTTC. The full variable domain, in which reference TRBV9 and TRBJ2-7 provide the parts outside the CDR3, is DSGVTQTPKHLITATGQRVTLRCSPRSGDLSVYWYQQSLDQGLQFLIQYYNGEERAKGNILERFSAQQFPDLHSELNLSSLELGDSALYFCASSVDPSYEQYFGPGTRLTVT.

This clone was recorded a few times. V and J are TRBV6-5 and TRBJ1-3; D gene ambiguous. In germline, CDR1 is MNHEY, CDR2 SVGAGI. The CDR3 covers 12 residues. V lost 5 bases to trimming and J lost 8 bases, with 10 bases between them. The CDR3 DNA is TGTGCCAGCAGTCCTCGGGGTTACACCATATATTTT. Encoded protein: CASSPRGYTIYF.

In this sample, this clone turned up a few times. The genes are TRBV27 and TRBJ2-2; 10 nucleotides match TRBD2. The V segment lost 3 bases and the J segment 5 bases; nucleotides outside the gene matches: 3. The V gene's germline CDR1 is MNHEY and CDR2 SMNVEV (reference sequence). The CDR3 has 15 amino acids. The CDR3 nucleotides read TGTGCCAGCAGTTTTCTAGCGGGAGATACCGGGGAGCTGTTTTTT. It is translated as CASSFLAGDTGELFF.

The chain has TRBV7-3 and TRBJ2-5, with a possible D match to TRBD1 (6 bases). The V gene's germline CDR1 is SGHTA and CDR2 FQGTGA. The CDR3 length is 13 residues. V was cut by 5 bases and J by 2 bases, with 9 bases left in between. CDR3 region: CASSRQAQETQYF. CDR3 DNA: TGTGCCAGCAGCCGACAGGCGCAAGAGACCCAGTACTTC. Full variable domain (missing parts from reference TRBV7-3 and TRBJ2-5): GAGVSQTPSNKVTEKGKYVELRCDPISGHTALYWYRQSLGQGPEFLIYFQGTGAADDSGLPNDRFFAVRPEGSVSTLKIQRTERGDSAVYLCASSRQAQETQYFGPGTRLLVL.

The chain has TRBV5-6 and TRBJ2-5, with D possibly being TRBD2 (5 bases). Trimming took off 1 base at V and 10 bases at J, with 17 bases between the two ends. CDR3 size: 14 residues. The germline CDR1 and CDR2 sequences are SGHDT and YYEEEE. The CDR3, as DNA: TGTGCCAGCAGCTTGTTAGGAGGAGAGGGTTTCCAGTACTTC. Translated: CASSLLGGEGFQYF.

This clone was detected only once. V usage is TRBV16 and J usage is TRBJ2-4; a weak D match, TRBD1 (6 bases). CDR3 length: 16 residues. The V and J ends lost 4 bases and 5 bases respectively, with 18 bases between them. Germline V gene lookup returns CDR1 KGHSY and CDR2 FQNENV. The CDR3 DNA follows: TGTGCCAGCAGCCCTCAGGGCCAGGGGTTGGAAAACATTCAGTACTTC. Protein: CASSPQGQGLENIQYF.

This clone was recorded a few times. This chain joins TRBV21-1 and TRBJ2-7; TRBD2, the table's D call, was not compared with the DNA. TRBV21-1 is described as a pseudogene. The CDR3 is 17 residues long. The CDR3 here is CASSKARGGGPSYEQYF. The CDR3 DNA is TGTGCCAGCAGCAAAGCGCGTGGCGGGGGGCCCTCCTACGAGCAGTACTTC.

This chain uses TRBV5-1 with TRBJ1-4, with TRBD1 matching over 9 bases. The ends lost 4 bases at V and 2 bases at J; junction bases unmatched: 6. CDR3 length: 16 amino acids. CDR1 SGHRS and CDR2 YFSETQ come from the germline V gene. The CDR3 reads CASSLRQGGTNEKLFF. CDR3 nucleotides: TGCGCCAGCAGCCTTCGACAGGGGGGGACTAATGAAAAACTGTTTTTT.

The chain couples TRBV5-5 to TRBJ2-5; the D is unclear. The CDR3 extends over 13 amino acids. V was shortened by 2 bases and J by 3 bases, with 8 bases between the two germline ends. The germline V gene encodes CDR1 SGHKS and CDR2 YYEKEE (reference sequence). The CDR3 bases are TGTGCCAGCAGCTTTGCCAGCGAAGAGACCCAGTACTTC. The encoded protein is CASSFASEETQYF.

V usage is TRBV30 and J usage is TRBJ1-6; TRBD1 might be the D (5 bases). The germline V and J ends were trimmed by 2 bases and 10 bases, with 12 bases remaining between them. This CDR3 contains 13 residues. Germline V gives CDR1 GTSNPN, CDR2 SVGIG (reference sequence). The CDR3 DNA sequence: TGTGCCTGGAGTCTGGAGGGGCCCTCACCCCTCCACTTT. It encodes CAWSLEGPSPLHF.

V and J are TRBV11-2 and TRBJ2-3, with D maybe TRBD2 (5 bases). The CDR3 has 15 amino acids. Trimming cost V 0 bases and J 9 bases, with 16 bases left between them. CDR1 SGHAT and CDR2 FQNNGV come from the germline V gene. The CDR3 DNA sequence: TGTGCCAGCAGCTTAGATCTGGTGACTAACAAGACGCAGTATTTT. The encoded protein is CASSLDLVTNKTQYF.

The V gene is TRBV9, the J gene TRBJ2-3; maybe TRBD1 (6 bases). Germline values: CDR1 SGDLS, CDR2 YYNGEE. The CDR3 spans 14 residues. Between the trimmed V and J ends, which lost 4 bases and 1 base, there was a span of 10 bases. The CDR3 reads CASSPRTGTDTQYF. DNA of the CDR3: TGTGCCAGCAGCCCTCGGACAGGCACAGATACGCAGTATTTT. Looking up the rest from reference TRBV9 and TRBJ2-3 gives the full variable domain: DSGVTQTPKHLITATGQRVTLRCSPRSGDLSVYWYQQSLDQGLQFLIQYYNGEERAKGNILERFSAQQFPDLHSELNLSSLELGDSALYFCASSPRTGTDTQYFGPGTRLTVL.

The V and J genes are TRBV12-3 or TRBV12-4 and TRBJ1-2; 7 nucleotides match TRBD1. The J segment lost 3 bases and the V segment lost 5 bases, leaving 3 bases of the junction unmatched. The CDR3 loop spans 13 amino acids. The CDR3 region has the DNA TGTGCCAGCAGTCGGGACAGCGACTATGGCTACACCTTC. Translation: CASSRDSDYGYTF.